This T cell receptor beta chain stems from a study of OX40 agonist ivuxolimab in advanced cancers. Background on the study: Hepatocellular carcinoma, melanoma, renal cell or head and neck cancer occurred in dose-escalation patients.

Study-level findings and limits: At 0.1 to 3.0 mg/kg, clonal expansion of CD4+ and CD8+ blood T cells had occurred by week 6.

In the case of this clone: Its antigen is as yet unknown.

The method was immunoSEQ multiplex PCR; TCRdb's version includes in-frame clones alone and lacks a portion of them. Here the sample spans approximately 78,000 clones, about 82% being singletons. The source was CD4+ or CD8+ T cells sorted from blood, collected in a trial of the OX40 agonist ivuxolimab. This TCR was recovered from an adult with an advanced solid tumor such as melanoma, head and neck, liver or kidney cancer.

The CDR3 loop reads CASSPTVLSSYEQYF. CDR3 nucleotide sequence: TGTGCCAGCTCACCAACGGTCCTGAGCTCCTACGAGCAGTACTTC. The chain links TRBV18 to TRBJ2-7, with D uncertain. V lost 2 bases and J 0 bases, leaving 11 bases between the germline ends. The germline V gene encodes CDR1 KGHSH and CDR2 LQKENI. CDR3 length: 15 amino acids.